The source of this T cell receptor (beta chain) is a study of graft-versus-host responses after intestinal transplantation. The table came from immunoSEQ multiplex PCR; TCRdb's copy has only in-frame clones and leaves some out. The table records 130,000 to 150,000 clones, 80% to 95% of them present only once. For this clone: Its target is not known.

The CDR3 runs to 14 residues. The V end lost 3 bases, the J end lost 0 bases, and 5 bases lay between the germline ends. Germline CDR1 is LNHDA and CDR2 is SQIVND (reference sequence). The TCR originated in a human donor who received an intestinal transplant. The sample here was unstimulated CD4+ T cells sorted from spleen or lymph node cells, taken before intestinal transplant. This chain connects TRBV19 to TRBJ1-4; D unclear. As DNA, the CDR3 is TGTGCCAGTAGTATCAGTGCAACTAATGAAAAACTGTTTTTT. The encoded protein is CASSISATNEKLFF.